In this sample, the clone carrying this T cell receptor beta chain turned up once. No antigen is known for it. Trimming removed 5 bases from V and 0 bases from J, with 10 bases in between. The CDR3 loop spans 14 amino acids. The germline V gene has CDR1 MNHNS and CDR2 SASEGT. The PCR ran on 60 Vbeta and 13 Jbeta primers. Assay: immunoSEQ multiplex PCR; the TCRdb copy retains only in-frame clones and omits some. The table has around 92,000 clones, about 84% seen once. The data originate from a study of cytomegalovirus exposure and HLA in healthy donors. Study overall: Unique TCRs from HLA-typed donors, approximately 80 million of them, were held in an early data release.

Study-level points and caveats: By a later analysis, the bulk of CMV-associated TCR beta chains appeared HLA-restricted. Among immune exposure information, only CMV serostatus was available. A later analysis linked a missense DCLRE1C variant to TCR beta V- and J-gene trimming.

The chain links TRBV6-1 to TRBJ1-1; D perhaps matches TRBD1 (6 bases). The specimen was PBMCs. This TCR was recovered from a man aged 18 to 29 in good health and CMV-seronegative. The CDR3 DNA sequence: TGTGCCAGCAGTTTCAGGGGAATGAACACTGAAGCTTTCTTT. Translation gives CASSFRGMNTEAFF.